The next 14 T cell receptor beta chains were all read from a single sample in a study of Graves' ophthalmopathy and Graves' hyperthyroidism. As the template, RNA transcripts were used to amplify TCR beta CDR3 regions. The first round was an RT-PCR with HTBI primers, and the second round was a multiplex PCR. TCRdb reanalysed the multiplex PCR reads using MiXCR and keeps one entry per CDR3 protein. The repertoire holds approximately 380,000 distinct CDR3 sequences, with around a fifth as singletons. The sample was peripheral blood. The receptors come from a young woman with stable Graves' hyperthyroidism.

This clonotype was detected many times. The V call is TRBV6-1, the J call TRBJ1-6, with 8 bases identical to TRBD1. This CDR3 is built from 16 residues. Germline V gene sequence: CDR1 MNHNS, CDR2 SASEGT. J was trimmed by 10 bases and V by 10 bases; bases with no gene match: 18. The CDR3 DNA reads as TGTGCCACTCAACCGGGACAGGCCGTTTTAGGATCACCCCTCCACTTT. It encodes CATQPGQAVLGSPLHF.

This clonotype was counted a few times. This clone may be a read error of a much larger clone one base away. The genes are TRBV25-1 and TRBJ2-7; TRBD2 matches at 7 bases. CDR3 size: 14 residues. The germline gives CDR1 MGHDK, CDR2 SYGVNS. The CDR3 loop is CASSEWGGSYEQCF. The CDR3, as DNA: TGTGCCAGCAGTGAATGGGGGGGTAGCTACGAGCAGTGCTTC.

This clonotype was detected once. This sequence joins TRBV18 and TRBJ1-1, with 11 bases fitting TRBD1. V lost 9 bases to trimming and J lost 3 bases; unmatched junction nucleotides: 27. This CDR3 region has 21 residues. Germline CDR1 KGHSH, CDR2 LQKENI. Written as DNA, the CDR3 is TGTGCCAGTACCACCCGGTGGCCCCCCTCCGGGACAGGGGGAGTTTACACTGAAGCTTTCTTT. Translating it yields CASTTRWPPSGTGGVYTEAFF.

This clonotype occurred many times. The rearrangement links TRBV11-2 to TRBJ1-5; D may be TRBD1 (5 bases). The CDR3 contains 15 residues. The V gene's germline CDR1 is SGHAT and CDR2 FQNNGV. Trimming pared 6 bases from V and 3 bases from J, leaving 15 bases between. As DNA, the CDR3 is TGTGCCAGCAGTCATGACAGCGAATTCAATCAGCCCCAGCATTTT. It specifies CASSHDSEFNQPQHF.

This clonotype was found many times. This may be a read error, as it is one base from a much larger clone. The chain links TRBV12-3 or TRBV12-4 to TRBJ2-7; tentatively, D is TRBD1 or TRBD2 (5 bases each). This CDR3 region has 12 residues. The CDR3 region is CTSSSRGAEQYF. CDR3 bases: TGTACCAGCAGCTCTAGAGGGGCCGAGCAGTACTTC.

This clonotype was seen many times. The chain has TRBV28 and TRBJ2-7, with D perhaps matching TRBD1 or TRBD2 (5 bases each). The CDR3 sequence is 13 residues long. V lost 5 bases to trimming and J lost 7 bases, with 15 bases between them. CDR1 and CDR2 (germline): MDHEN, SYDVKM. The CDR3 nucleotides read TGTGCCAGCAGTCCCCCGGGACGCCTGGAGCAGTACTTC. Residues: CASSPPGRLEQYF.

This clonotype was seen many times. The chain has TRBV30 and TRBJ1-5, with D possibly TRBD1 on 5 matching bases. This CDR3 contains 14 residues. The germline V gene encodes CDR1 GTSNPN and CDR2 SVGIG (reference sequence). The V end lost 2 bases, the J end lost 1 base, and 9 bases lay between the germline ends. The CDR3 coding sequence is TGTGCCTGGAGTCCAGGGTGGAGCAATCAGCCCCAGCATTTT. Translated, it gives CAWSPGWSNQPQHF.

The DNA for the CDR3 is TGTGCCAGCAGTTTAGATCATAATTCACCCCTCCACTTT. It codes for CASSLDHNSPLHF. The chain couples TRBV12-3 or TRBV12-4 to TRBJ1-6; D ambiguous. The CDR3 has 13 residues. The V end was cut by 1 base, the J end by 5 bases, with 3 bases between.

In its sample, this clonotype was seen a few times. The gene calls are TRBV20-1 and TRBJ2-5; D is unresolved. The CDR3 covers 13 residues. Germline CDR1 is DFQATT and CDR2 is SNEGSKA (reference sequence). V was cut by 6 bases and J by 0 bases, with 11 bases left in between. The CDR3: CSAPKAYQETQYF. For the CDR3, the DNA is TGCAGTGCCCCCAAAGCGTACCAAGAGACCCAGTACTTC.

The chain recombines TRBV12-3 or TRBV12-4 with TRBJ2-7; 8 positions match TRBD2. The CDR3 is made up of 13 amino acids. With 6 bases clipped from V and 5 bases from J, the junction kept 6 bases outside the gene matches. This chain's CDR3 is CASRSGLVDEQYF. The CDR3 DNA follows: TGTGCCAGCAGGTCGGGACTAGTCGACGAGCAGTACTTC.

This clonotype was detected ten times or more. The genes are TRBV19 and TRBJ1-1; D remains ambiguous. CDR1 is LNHDA, CDR2 SQIVND, per germline (reference sequence). The CDR3 is 14 residues long. V lost 1 base and J 6 bases, leaving 12 bases between the germline ends. This chain's CDR3 is CASSIGGFKAEAFF. CDR3 coding DNA: TGTGCCAGTAGTATAGGGGGATTTAAAGCTGAAGCTTTCTTT.

This clonotype was detected many times. The chain carries TRBV27 and TRBJ2-5; 11 bases line up with TRBD2. J gave up 4 bases and V 4 bases, and 14 bases lay outside the gene matches. This CDR3 region has 18 residues. Germline values: CDR1 MNHEY, CDR2 SMNVEV (reference sequence). CDR3 nucleotides: TGTGCCAGCAGTTGGAAACGTTTAGCGGGAGGGCCGATAGAGACCCAGTACTTC. This sequence encodes CASSWKRLAGGPIETQYF.

Many counts were recorded for this clonotype. The V call is TRBV7-8, the J call TRBJ2-7; D remains unclear. Germline loops: CDR1 SGHVS, CDR2 FQNEAQ. The ends were cut back, 7 bases at V and 4 bases at J, with 8 bases in the middle. The CDR3 runs 11 residues. CDR3 region: CASTHGYEQYF. DNA of the CDR3: TGTGCCAGCACTCACGGGTACGAGCAGTACTTC.

The V call is TRBV20-1, the J call TRBJ2-7; maybe TRBD2 (6 bases). CDR3 size: 14 residues. Trimming cost V 4 bases and J 3 bases, with 16 bases left between them. Looked up from germline, CDR1 is DFQATT and CDR2 is SNEGSKA (reference sequence). CDR3 DNA sequence: TGCAGTGCTACCCGCCCAGACGGGGGCTACGAGCAGTACTTC. Amino acid sequence: CSATRPDGGYEQYF.